Included here is one T cell receptor beta chain sequence, with context. The data were taken from a study of metastatic and nonmetastatic thyroid tumors. Trimming took 4 bases from V and 4 from J, leaving 11 bases between them. CDR1 and CDR2 (germline): DFQATT, SNEGSKA (reference sequence). The CDR3 is made up of 12 amino acids. In the study's own analysis: A papillary thyroid cancer distant-metastasis classifier was built from CDR3 differences across clinicopathological groups. TCRdb re-called the PCR reads via MiXCR. The V and J calls and clone size come from TCRdb's table, not from the authors' own analysis. The sample consists of tens of thousands of clones, 30% of them appearing once. All patients were untreated before thyroid surgery.

The chain employs TRBV20-1 and TRBJ2-7, with D unclear. Sequencing input: blood. The sequence was obtained from a female donor with papillary thyroid cancer or a benign thyroid nodule (not recorded which). Some clones in this sample may be carry-over from other donors' samples. The CDR3 sequence: CSAKTGWYEQYF. The CDR3 DNA is TGCAGTGCTAAAACTGGATGGTACGAGCAGTACTTC.